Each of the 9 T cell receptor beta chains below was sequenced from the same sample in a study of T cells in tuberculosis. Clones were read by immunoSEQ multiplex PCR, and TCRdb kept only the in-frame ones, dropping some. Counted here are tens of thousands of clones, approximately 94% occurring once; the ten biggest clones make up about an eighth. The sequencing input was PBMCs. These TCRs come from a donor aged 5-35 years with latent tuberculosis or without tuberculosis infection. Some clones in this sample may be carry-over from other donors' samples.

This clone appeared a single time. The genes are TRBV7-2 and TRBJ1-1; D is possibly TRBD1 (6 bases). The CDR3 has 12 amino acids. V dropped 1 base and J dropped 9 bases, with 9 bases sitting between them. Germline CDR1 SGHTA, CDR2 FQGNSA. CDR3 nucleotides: TGTGCCAGCAGCTTAGACAGGGTTCAAGCTTTCTTT. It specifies CASSLDRVQAFF.

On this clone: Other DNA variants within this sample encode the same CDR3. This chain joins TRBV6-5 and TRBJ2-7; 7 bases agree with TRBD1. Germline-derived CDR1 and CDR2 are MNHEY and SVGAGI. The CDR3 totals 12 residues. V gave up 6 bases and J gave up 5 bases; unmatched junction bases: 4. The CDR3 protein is CASSRDRDEQYF. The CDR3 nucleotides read TGTGCCAGCAGCAGAGACAGGGACGAGCAGTACTTC.

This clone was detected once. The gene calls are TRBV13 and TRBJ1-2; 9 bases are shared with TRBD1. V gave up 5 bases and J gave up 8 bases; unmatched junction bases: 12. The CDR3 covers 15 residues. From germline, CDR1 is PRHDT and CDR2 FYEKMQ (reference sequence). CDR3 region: CASSVLDRGMRGYTF. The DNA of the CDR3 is TGTGCCAGCAGCGTTTTAGACAGGGGGATGAGGGGCTACACCTTC.

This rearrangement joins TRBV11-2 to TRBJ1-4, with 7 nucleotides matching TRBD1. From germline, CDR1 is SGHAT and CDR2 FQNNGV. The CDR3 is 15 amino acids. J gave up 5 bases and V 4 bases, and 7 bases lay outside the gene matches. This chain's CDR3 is CASSSLGTANEKLFF. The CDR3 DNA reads TGTGCCAGCAGCTCACTTGGGACAGCAAATGAAAAACTGTTTTTT.

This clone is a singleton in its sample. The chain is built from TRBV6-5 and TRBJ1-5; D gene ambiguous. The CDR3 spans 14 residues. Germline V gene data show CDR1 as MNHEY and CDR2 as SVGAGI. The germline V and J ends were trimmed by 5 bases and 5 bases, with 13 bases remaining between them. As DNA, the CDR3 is TGTGCCAGCAGTCCTTCTGGGAGGGATCAGCCCCAGCATTTT. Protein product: CASSPSGRDQPQHF.

The DNA for the CDR3 is TGTGCCAGTAGTACACCCGGGACAGGGATGTGGAGCAATCAGCCCCAGCATTTT. Translation: CASSTPGTGMWSNQPQHF. The rearrangement joins TRBV19 to TRBJ1-5; TRBD1 matches 9 bases. The CDR3 spans 18 residues. Losses at the gene ends were 4 bases for V and 1 base for J; bases not matched to a gene: 11. The germline V gene encodes CDR1 LNHDA and CDR2 SQIVND (reference sequence).

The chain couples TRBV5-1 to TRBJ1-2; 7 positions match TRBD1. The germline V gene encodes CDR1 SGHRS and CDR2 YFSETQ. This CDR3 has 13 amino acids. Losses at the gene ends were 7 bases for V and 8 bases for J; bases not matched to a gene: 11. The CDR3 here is CASQDSGGRGYTF. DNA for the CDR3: TGCGCCAGCCAAGATTCAGGGGGTCGGGGCTACACCTTC. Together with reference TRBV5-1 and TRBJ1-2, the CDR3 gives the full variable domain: KAGVTQTPRYLIKTRGQQVTLSCSPISGHRSVSWYQQTPGQGLQFLFEYFSETQRNKGNFPGRFSGRQFSNSRSEMNVSTLELGDSALYLCASQDSGGRGYTFGSGTRLTVV.

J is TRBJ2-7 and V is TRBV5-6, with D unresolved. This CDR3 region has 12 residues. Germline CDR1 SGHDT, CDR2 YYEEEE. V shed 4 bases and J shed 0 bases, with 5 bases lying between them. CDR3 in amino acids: CASSMSSYEQYF. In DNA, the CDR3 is TGTGCCAGCAGCATGAGCTCCTACGAGCAGTACTTC.

CDR3 bases: TGCAGCGGCAACAGGGGCCGGAACACTGAAGCTTTCTTT. Amino acids: CSGNRGRNTEAFF. The chain couples TRBV29-1 to TRBJ1-1; 7 nucleotides match TRBD1. With 7 bases clipped from V and 1 base from J, the junction kept 6 bases outside the gene matches. From germline, CDR1 is SQVTM and CDR2 ANQGSEA. The CDR3 is made up of 13 amino acids.